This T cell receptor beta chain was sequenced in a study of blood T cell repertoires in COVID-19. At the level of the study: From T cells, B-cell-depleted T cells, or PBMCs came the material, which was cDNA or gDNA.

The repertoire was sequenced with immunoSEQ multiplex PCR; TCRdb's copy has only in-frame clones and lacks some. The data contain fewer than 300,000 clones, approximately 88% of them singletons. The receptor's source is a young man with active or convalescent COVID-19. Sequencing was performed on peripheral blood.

In DNA form, the CDR3 reads TGCGCCAGCAGCAATGGACTGTCCAATCAGCCCCAGCATTTT. It yields the protein CASSNGLSNQPQHF. The chain recombines TRBV5-1 with TRBJ1-5; D uncertain. This CDR3 is 14 amino acids long. Germline CDR1 reads SGHRS; CDR2 reads YFSETQ. Trimming left V 4 bases short and J 3 bases short, with 11 bases between.